This T cell receptor (beta chain) was recorded in a study of T cells after yellow fever vaccination. Study overall: Preparation used SMART-Seq v4 Ultra Low Input for the low-cell-number fractions. The study, taken as a whole, reports: A large majority of primary-vaccination clones showed up again after the booster (around 96% CD4, approximately 90% CD8).

Germline assignment: CDR1 SGHRS and CDR2 YFSETQ. V gave up 3 bases and J gave up 3 bases; unmatched junction bases: 8. The CDR3 contains 17 residues. Regarding this clonotype: Its antigen is not identified.

5'RACE template switching generated TCR cDNA, adding a universal primer site and UMIs. One entry per CDR3 protein, called by TCRdb with MiXCR from the 5' RACE reads. This sample has roughly 300,000 distinct CDR3 sequences; around 8.1% occur once, and the top ten carry 17%. V gene TRBV5-1 combines with J gene TRBJ2-2, with 10 bases lining up with TRBD2. The TCR was taken from a man aged 18-30 years who received the YFV17D yellow fever vaccine. Here the sequenced sample was PBMCs, taken more than 35 days after the first yellow fever vaccination. CDR3 nucleotides: TGCGCCAGCAGCTACGGAGCGGGGGGGCCCTACACCGGGGAGCTGTTTTTT. Its translation is CASSYGAGGPYTGELFF.